This passage covers 15 T cell receptor beta chains from one sample sequenced in a study of T and B cells in COVID-19 patients. Blood genomic DNA input for TRB amplification was about 240-550 ng. Multiplex PCR with BIOMED2 TRB-A/B primer pools amplified TRB rearrangements. TCRdb re-analysed the multiplex PCR reads in MiXCR, keeping a single row per CDR3 protein. The data show thousands of distinct CDR3 sequences, around 30% seen once. The sample consisted of blood. The receptors were gathered from a human donor with active COVID-19.

The rearrangement uses TRBV12-3 or TRBV12-4 and TRBJ1-2; D remains unclear. Trimming took off 3 bases at V and 2 bases at J, with 10 bases between the two ends. The CDR3 runs to 14 residues. CDR3 protein: CASSLRGRNYGYTF. CDR3 sequence (DNA): TGTGCCAGCAGTTTGCGGGGAAGGAACTATGGCTACACCTTC.

The rearrangement links TRBV5-5 to TRBJ2-1, with 10 positions matching TRBD2. The CDR3 consists of 16 residues. Unmatched junction bases numbered 8, after V lost 4 bases and J lost 4 bases. The germline V gene has CDR1 SGHKS and CDR2 YYEKEE (reference sequence). DNA for the CDR3: TGTGCCAGCAGCCGAAAAGCTAGCGGGAGTTACAATGAGCAGTTCTTC. Its translation is CASSRKASGSYNEQFF.

This clonotype was seen more than once but under ten times. The chain is built from TRBV5-5 and TRBJ1-3; no definite D call. The CDR3 totals 14 residues. Germline CDR1 reads SGHKS; CDR2 reads YYEKEE (reference sequence). V was shortened by 0 bases and J by 4 bases, with 8 bases between the two germline ends. CDR3 sequence (DNA): TGTGCCAGCAGCTTGGGGGATCGCGGAAACACCATATATTTT. Encoded protein: CASSLGDRGNTIYF.

This clonotype appeared a few times. This chain connects TRBV6-2 or TRBV6-3 to TRBJ2-7, with D tentatively TRBD1 (5 bases). The germline V and J ends were trimmed by 2 bases and 2 bases, with 16 bases remaining between them. There are 16 residues in the CDR3. Germline-derived CDR1 and CDR2 are MNHEY and SVGEGT. The CDR3 loop reads CASSYDRQLLAYEQYF. The CDR3 DNA sequence: TGTGCCAGCAGTTACGATAGACAGCTCCTGGCCTACGAGCAGTACTTC.

The chain carries TRBV20-1 and TRBJ2-1; 9 bases fit TRBD2. V shed 4 bases and J 4 bases; nucleotides not matched to a gene: 5. The germline V gene has CDR1 DFQATT and CDR2 SNEGSKA (reference sequence). The CDR3 totals 14 residues. This chain's CDR3 is CSAKGGRAYNEQFF. In DNA form, the CDR3 reads TGCAGTGCTAAGGGCGGGAGGGCGTACAATGAGCAGTTCTTC.

Of note for this clonotype: At one of its ends the junction is not consistent with the germline gene, which may arise from a read error. The gene calls are TRBV6-5 and TRBJ2-7; 9 bases line up with TRBD1. This CDR3 has 14 residues. Germline CDR1 reads MNHEY; CDR2 reads SVGAGI. The CDR3: CASPPGQGPYEKYF. The CDR3 nucleotides read TGTGCCAGCCCTCCGGGACAGGGACCCTACGAGAAGTACTTC.

The chain is built from TRBV5-6 and TRBJ1-4; weak D call: TRBD1 (5 bases). Trimming shortened V by 2 bases and J by 5 bases, and 10 bases separated the two germline ends. CDR3 length: 14 residues. CDR1 and CDR2 (germline): SGHDT, YYEEEE. For the CDR3, the DNA is TGTGCCAGCAGCTTAAAGGGGCTCAATGAAAAACTGTTTTTT. Its translation: CASSLKGLNEKLFF.

At least ten counts were recorded for this clonotype. The chain uses TRBV19 and TRBJ2-1; 10 bases align to TRBD1. CDR3 length: 16 residues. V shed 7 bases and J 6 bases; nucleotides not matched to a gene: 12. Germline-derived CDR1 and CDR2 are LNHDA and SQIVND (reference sequence). CDR3 sequence reads: CASTLGRQGAGNEQFF. CDR3 DNA: TGTGCCAGTACCCTAGGTCGACAGGGGGCAGGCAATGAGCAGTTCTTC. Based on the CDR3 plus reference TRBV19 and TRBJ2-1, the full variable domain is DGGITQSPKYLFRKEGQNVTLSCEQNLNHDAMYWYRQDPGQGLRLIYYSQIVNDFQKGDIAEGYSVSREKKESFPLTVTSAQKNPTAFYLCASTLGRQGAGNEQFFGPGTRLTVL.

This clonotype turned up a few times. The rearrangement joins TRBV27 to TRBJ2-2, with 7 bases lining up with TRBD1. V shed 6 bases and J 3 bases; nucleotides not matched to a gene: 16. In germline, CDR1 is MNHEY, CDR2 SMNVEV (reference sequence). The CDR3 length is 18 residues. The CDR3 nucleotides read TGTGCCAGCAGACCCGTAATTACAGGGGTAGGGTACACCGGGGAGCTGTTTTTT. Translated, it gives CASRPVITGVGYTGELFF.

This clonotype is categorized as medium-sized (0.01 to 0.1%). The chain recombines TRBV30 with TRBJ2-2; 7 nucleotides align to TRBD1. Germline CDR1 is GTSNPN and CDR2 is SVGIG (reference sequence). The CDR3 is 14 amino acids. The J segment lost 1 base and the V segment lost 1 base, leaving 0 bases of the junction unmatched. In DNA form, the CDR3 reads TGTGCCTGGAGTGGACAGGGGAACACCGGGGAGCTGTTTTTT. The encoded protein is CAWSGQGNTGELFF.

The genes are TRBV4-1 and TRBJ2-1, with 14 bases identical to TRBD2. Germline CDR1 is MGHRA and CDR2 is YSYEKL. The CDR3 loop spans 16 amino acids. Trimming cost V 4 bases and J 10 bases; bases outside gene matches: 9. The CDR3 DNA follows: TGCGCCAGCAGCCTGCACGGGACTAGCGGGAGAGGGGAGCAGTTCTTC. It is translated as CASSLHGTSGRGEQFF.

The chain employs TRBV19 and TRBJ2-7, with D maybe TRBD2 (5 bases). Per the germline V gene, CDR1 is LNHDA and CDR2 is SQIVND (reference sequence). The length of the CDR3 is 14 residues. The V end was cut by 4 bases, the J end by 1 base, with 11 bases between. The CDR3, as DNA: TGTGCCAGTAGTAAGGACGGGATATCCTACGAGCAGTACTTC. Translated: CASSKDGISYEQYF.

This clonotype was observed many times. CDR3 bases: TGTGCCAGCAGCCACCAAGAGACCCAGTACTTC. It yields the protein CASSHQETQYF. The rearrangement links TRBV5-6 to TRBJ2-5, with D uncertain. The V and J ends lost 4 bases and 0 bases respectively, with 1 base between them. CDR3 length equals 11 residues. Germline V gives CDR1 SGHDT, CDR2 YYEEEE.

This clonotype has only a few counts. The chain recombines TRBV5-6 with TRBJ1-2; 9 nucleotides align to TRBD1. The germline CDR1 and CDR2 sequences are SGHDT and YYEEEE. Trimming at V came to 3 bases and at J to 7 bases, leaving 10 bases not matched to a gene. The length of the CDR3 is 15 residues. CDR3 nucleotide sequence: TGTGCCAGCAGCTCCCCCGGGGACAGGGTGATTGGCTACACCTTC. Translated, it gives CASSSPGDRVIGYTF. The full variable domain, its missing parts supplied by reference TRBV5-6 and TRBJ1-2, is DAGVTQSPTHLIKTRGQQVTLRCSPKSGHDTVSWYQQALGQGPQFIFQYYEEEERQRGNFPDRFSGHQFPNYSSELNVNALLLGDSALYLCASSSPGDRVIGYTFGSGTRLTVV.

This clonotype is classed as medium-sized. Here the CDR3 reads CASSARTVETQYF. DNA for the CDR3: TGTGCCAGTAGTGCCCGGACAGTGGAGACCCAGTACTTC. V is TRBV19 and J is TRBJ2-5; possibly TRBD1 for D (6 bases). CDR3 length equals 13 residues. V was shortened by 5 bases and J by 5 bases, with 12 bases between the two germline ends. Germline V gene lookup returns CDR1 LNHDA and CDR2 SQIVND (reference sequence).